This TCR beta chain appears in the sequencing data of a study of CD8+ T cells in alopecia areata. Findings of the study overall: Relative to normal scalp, lesional scalp, especially alopecia totalis/universalis, showed higher clonality.

The table lists this clone with a count of one. Its matching antigen is unknown. V lost 5 bases, J lost 5 bases, and 2 bases stayed unmatched. Germline values: CDR1 SGHNT, CDR2 YYREEE (reference sequence). CDR3 length: 13 amino acids. Extracted RNA was reverse transcribed into cDNA, the sequencing template. Assay used: immunoSEQ multiplex PCR; TCRdb lists only in-frame clones, some missing. The table lists about 110,000 clones, approximately 60% of them singletons, with around a fifth in the top ten. The chain uses TRBV5-4 and TRBJ2-2, with 8 nucleotides matching TRBD1. This TCR derives from a human donor in good health. The specimen sequenced was CD8+ T cells sorted from blood. CDR3 protein: CASRGTGTGELFF. In DNA, the CDR3 is TGTGCCAGCAGGGGGACAGGAACCGGGGAGCTGTTTTTT. The full variable domain, completed using reference TRBV5-4 and TRBJ2-2, is ETGVTQSPTHLIKTRGQQVTLRCSSQSGHNTVSWYQQALGQGPQFIFQYYREEENGRGNFPPRFSGLQFPNYSSELNVNALELDDSALYLCASRGTGTGELFFGEGSRLTVL.